This paragraph reports one TCR beta chain. These data come from a study of T cell changes during pregnancy in multiple sclerosis. CDR3 length: 14 residues. CDR1 and CDR2 (germline): SGHRS, YFSETQ. V shed 5 bases and J shed 4 bases, with 14 bases lying between them. The data were produced by immunoSEQ multiplex PCR, yet TCRdb's version contains in-frame clones alone and is incomplete. The table has 70,000 or so clones, roughly 91% seen once. This sequence joins TRBV5-1 and TRBJ2-3; tentative D call: TRBD1 (5 bases). The sample here was peripheral blood, taken in the third trimester of pregnancy. This receptor was obtained from a female donor in good health, enrolled as a control in a pregnancy study. CDR3 bases: TGCGCCAGCAGGTTTATGGGGCCCCCAGATACGCAGTATTTT. Translating it yields CASRFMGPPDTQYF.